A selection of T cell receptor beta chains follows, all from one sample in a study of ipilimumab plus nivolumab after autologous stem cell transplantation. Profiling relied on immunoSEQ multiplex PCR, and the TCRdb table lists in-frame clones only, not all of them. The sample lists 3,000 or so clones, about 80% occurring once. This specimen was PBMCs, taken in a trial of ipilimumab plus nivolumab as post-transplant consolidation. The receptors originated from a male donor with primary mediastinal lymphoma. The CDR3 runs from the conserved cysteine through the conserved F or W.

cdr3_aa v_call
CASSFGTEYQETQYF TRBV19
CASSAPGQGAGTGELFF TRBV9
CAISAGGTYGYTF TRBV10-3
CASRLARTALDGYTF TRBV12-2
CASSEARANEQFF TRBV11-3
CASSPLRTGTETQYF TRBV18
CASSLGDGRFF TRBV7-6
CASSQGTGTGGGQPQHF TRBV4-2
CASSDPGSANTGELFF TRBV27
CASSLQGNTEAFF TRBV5-5
CASLGDSLTYEQYF TRBV6-1
CASSLAPSGRAAGGEQFF TRBV7-6
CALKPGRILEKTYNEQFF TRBV5-8
CASSLGENYGYTF TRBV5-6
CASSLDRGFGNTIYF TRBV5-5
CASSSPGPMLGYGYTF TRBV7-2
CASTPGLVMNF TRBV11-2
CAWSPQGGEQHF TRBV30
CASSWAMTGEAFF TRBV10-2
CASSYSRRGEQFF TRBV6-5
CASSRGYNQPQHF TRBV2
CASSRATGGVIGEKLFF TRBV7-9
CACPPGGEDYGYTF TRBV30
CASSLAASGRANEQFF TRBV5-1
CSVDGGGGANVLTF TRBV29-1
CASTLGSTQYF TRBV6-1
CASSELSGPLGEKLFF TRBV25-1
CASSPWDRDQPQHF TRBV5-6
CASSLAGANSPLHF TRBV4-1
CASTKAGATDTQYF TRBV7-2
CASSPDGEVAFF TRBV18
CAWSVSEKLFF TRBV30
CAIRDGYGYTF TRBV6-5
CASSVTSGRKHEQFF TRBV4-2
CASSKKRTVPTTLHF TRBV21-1
CASSATSGVTDTQYF TRBV6-1
CIPGLTGELFF TRBV20-1
CASSQEQGTEAFF TRBV4-2
CASSGWTGGTEAFF TRBV28
CASSMRNTGELFF TRBV19
CASTTQGASEAFF TRBV27
CASSLGTSGKETQYF TRBV5-1
CASSFWFGEQETQYF TRBV5-6
CASSLAGGQGNGYTF TRBV7-9
CASSYRAGYTF TRBV6-6
CASSQARYGYTF TRBV7-3
CASSARTSGSTDTQYF TRBV2
CASSLGQGWNTEAFF TRBV5-1